A selection of T cell receptor beta chains follows, all from one sample in a study of blood T cell repertoires in COVID-19. TCRdb keeps only in-frame clones here, not all; method: immunoSEQ multiplex PCR. This sample has more than 150,000 clones, with roughly three quarters found just once. The specimen was peripheral blood. Source of these receptors: a man aged 60 to 75 with active or convalescent COVID-19. Each CDR3 is given with its conserved first and last residue. The D gene is left open where the match is weak. Rows may omit the clone size; those that give it use once, few, many or a size class.

TRBJ2-5 TRBD1 . TRBV18 CASSLRTGGNEETQYF TGTGCCAGCTCTCTGCGGACAGGGGGTAATGAAGAGACCCAGTACTTC
TRBJ1-5 . . TRBV28 CASSFFSGESNQPQHF TGTGCCAGCAGTTTTTTTTCCGGGGAGAGCAATCAGCCCCAGCATTTT
TRBJ1-2 . . TRBV21-1 CASSAEGEQGNYGYTF TGTGCCAGCAGCGCCGAGGGGGAGCAGGGAAACTATGGCTACACCTTC
TRBJ2-7 . . TRBV12-2 CASRLGDRGQGRTYEQYF TGTGCAAGTCGCTTAGGGGACCGGGGACAGGGGAGGACCTACGAGCAGTACTTC
TRBJ2-1 . . TRBV18 CASSPERISYNEQFF TGTGCCAGCTCACCAGAGCGGATATCCTACAATGAGCAGTTCTTC
TRBJ1-2 . . TRBV6-5 CASIGGRPRGYTF TGTGCCAGCATCGGGGGACGGCCACGGGGCTACACCTTC
TRBJ2-7 . . TRBV5-3 CARSPYEQYF TGTGCCAGAAGCCCTTACGAGCAGTACTTC
TRBJ2-3 . once TRBV5-1 CASSLEGGRGTQYF TGCGCCAGCAGCTTGGAAGGGGGAAGGGGTACGCAGTATTTT
TRBJ2-1 . . TRBV5-1 CASRSGGGNEQFF TGCGCCAGCAGGTCCGGAGGAGGGAATGAGCAGTTCTTC
TRBJ2-5 TRBD2 . TRBV5-1 CASSSSGDQETQYF TGCGCCAGCAGCTCTAGCGGGGACCAAGAGACCCAGTACTTC
TRBJ2-4 TRBD2 . TRBV28 CASRPGGAKNIQYF TGTGCCAGCAGGCCGGGGGGAGCCAAAAACATTCAGTACTTC
TRBJ2-6 TRBD1 . TRBV4-3 CASSRTGTGVSGANVLTF TGCGCCAGCAGCCGAACCGGGACAGGGGTCTCTGGGGCCAACGTCCTGACTTTC
TRBJ2-7 TRBD2 . TRBV9 CASSVGAGGGYEQYF TGTGCCAGCAGCGTAGGGGCGGGAGGCGGCTACGAGCAGTACTTC
TRBJ2-5 . . TRBV12-3/TRBV12-4 CASSSGVQETQYF TGTGCCAGCAGTTCGGGAGTCCAAGAGACCCAGTACTTC
TRBJ2-5 . . TRBV5-4 CASSLLRGTFQETQYF TGTGCCAGCAGCTTACTCAGGGGAACTTTCCAAGAGACCCAGTACTTC
TRBJ2-1 TRBD2 once TRBV6-2/TRBV6-3 CASSQLAGGPSNEQFF TGTGCCAGCAGTCAACTAGCGGGAGGGCCCTCGAATGAGCAGTTCTTC
TRBJ2-3 TRBD2 once TRBV24-1 CATGRTSGDTQYF TGTGCCACCGGAAGGACTAGCGGAGATACGCAGTATTTT
TRBJ1-5 TRBD1 . TRBV5-6 CASSWGTADQPQHF TGTGCCAGCAGCTGGGGGACAGCAGATCAGCCCCAGCATTTT
TRBJ1-1 . . TRBV3-1/TRBV3-2 CASSQGPLSWAFF TGTGCCAGCAGCCAAGGTCCTCTTAGCTGGGCTTTCTTT
TRBJ2-7 TRBD2 . TRBV10-3 CAISGLAGGNEQYF TGTGCCATCAGTGGCCTAGCGGGAGGAAACGAGCAGTACTTC
TRBJ2-5 . few TRBV11-1 CASSLLGVGETQYF TGTGCCAGCAGCTTACTCGGGGTGGGGGAGACCCAGTACTTC
TRBJ2-7 TRBD1 . TRBV7-2 CASSNDRGALGEQYF TGTGCCAGCAGCAACGACAGGGGCGCCTTGGGGGAGCAGTACTTC
TRBJ2-1 TRBD2 . TRBV9 CASSVLAGGSEQFF TGTGCCAGCAGCGTTCTAGCGGGAGGCAGTGAGCAGTTCTTC
TRBJ2-7 . . TRBV28 CASSPLSDEQYF TGTGCCAGCAGTCCCTTGTCGGACGAGCAGTACTTC
TRBJ2-3 TRBD2 . TRBV28 CASSLAAGVDTQYF TGTGCCAGCAGTTTAGCGGCGGGGGTAGATACGCAGTATTTT
TRBJ2-5 TRBD2 . TRBV11-2 CASSFPTSLLTQYF TGTGCCAGCAGCTTCCCGACTAGCTTGTTGACCCAGTACTTC
TRBJ2-2 . . TRBV10-3 CAISEFGSLGGELFF TGTGCCATCAGTGAGTTCGGGTCGCTCGGCGGGGAGCTGTTTTTT
TRBJ1-1 . . TRBV6-1 CASSEQRGRTEAFF TGTGCCAGCAGTGAACAAAGGGGTCGCACTGAAGCTTTCTTT
TRBJ2-3 TRBD1 . TRBV29-1 CSAKGGQGRTDTQYF TGCAGCGCCAAAGGGGGACAGGGGAGAACAGATACGCAGTATTTT
TRBJ2-3 . . TRBV9 CASSPPGLVTDTQYF TGTGCCAGCAGCCCTCCAGGACTGGTCACAGATACGCAGTATTTT
TRBJ2-7 TRBD1 . TRBV2 CASSDRTGSYEQYF TGTGCCAGCAGTGATAGGACAGGAAGCTACGAGCAGTACTTC
TRBJ2-7 . . TRBV28 CASSLGGHYYEQYF TGTGCCAGCAGTTTAGGGGGACACTACTACGAGCAGTACTTC
TRBJ2-3 TRBD1 few TRBV27 CASSQGDREADTQYF TGTGCCAGCAGTCAGGGGGATCGTGAGGCAGATACGCAGTATTTT
TRBJ1-2 TRBD1 . TRBV4-2 CASSQIMTGTGGVGGYTF TGTGCCAGCAGCCAGATTATGACCGGGACAGGGGGCGTAGGTGGCTACACCTTC
TRBJ2-7 . . TRBV5-6 CASSLVGTPYEQYF TGTGCCAGCAGCCTAGTGGGGACTCCCTACGAGCAGTACTTC
TRBJ2-7 TRBD1 . TRBV5-1 CASSYGTGSYEQYF TGCGCCAGCAGCTACGGGACAGGTTCCTACGAGCAGTACTTC
TRBJ1-5 TRBD1 . TRBV15 CATSYQQGVGPQHF TGTGCCACCAGCTACCAACAGGGGGTAGGGCCCCAGCATTTT
TRBJ2-7 TRBD2 . TRBV7-9 CASSLGVGLAAGEQYF TGTGCCAGCAGCTTAGGTGTTGGTCTAGCGGCGGGCGAGCAGTACTTC